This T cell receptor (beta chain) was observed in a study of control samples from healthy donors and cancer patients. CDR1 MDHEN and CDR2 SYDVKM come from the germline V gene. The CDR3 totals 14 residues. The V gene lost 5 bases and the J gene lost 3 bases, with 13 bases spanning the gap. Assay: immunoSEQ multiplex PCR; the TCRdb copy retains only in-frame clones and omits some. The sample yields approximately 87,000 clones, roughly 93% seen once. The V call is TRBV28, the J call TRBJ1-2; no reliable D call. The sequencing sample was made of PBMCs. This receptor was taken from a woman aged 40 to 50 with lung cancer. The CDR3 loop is CASSLPGTDYGYTF. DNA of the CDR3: TGTGCCAGCAGTCTACCCGGAACGGACTATGGCTACACCTTC.